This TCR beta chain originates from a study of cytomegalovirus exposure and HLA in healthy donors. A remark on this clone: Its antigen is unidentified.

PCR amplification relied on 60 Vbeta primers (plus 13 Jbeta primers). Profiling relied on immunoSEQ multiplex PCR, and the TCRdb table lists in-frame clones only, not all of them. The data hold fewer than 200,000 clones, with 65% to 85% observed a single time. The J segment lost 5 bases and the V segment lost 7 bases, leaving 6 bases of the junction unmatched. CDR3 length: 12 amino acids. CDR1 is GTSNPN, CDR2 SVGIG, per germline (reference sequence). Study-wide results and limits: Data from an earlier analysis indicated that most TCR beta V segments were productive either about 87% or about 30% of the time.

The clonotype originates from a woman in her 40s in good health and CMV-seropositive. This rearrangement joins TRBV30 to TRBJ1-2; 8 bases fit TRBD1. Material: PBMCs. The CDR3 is CALTGGRYGYTF. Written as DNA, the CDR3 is TGTGCCTTAACAGGGGGTAGATATGGCTACACCTTC.